This T cell receptor (beta chain) was recovered during a study of T-cell memory formation after mild COVID-19. Whole-study context: TCR clusters showed largely donor specificity. Overall study findings and caveats: There were some responding clones in pre-infection memory, which suggested that cross-reactive memory had joined. CD4+ contracting clones were found mainly in CM and EM, and CD8+ ones in EMRA.

TCRdb fed the 5' RACE reads into MiXCR, producing one record per CDR3 protein. The sample yields approximately 250,000 distinct CDR3 sequences, approximately 15% seen once. This clonotype was detected a few times. Antigen: not known. This CDR3 comprises 14 residues. V lost 2 bases to trimming and J lost 3 bases, with 11 bases between them. Per germline, CDR1 MNHEY and CDR2 SMNVEV (reference sequence). The sequencing sample was made of PBMCs or a T cell subset sorted from them (not recorded which). The chain couples TRBV27 to TRBJ2-7; D perhaps matches TRBD2 (6 bases). This receptor was identified in a man aged 18 to 29 who had mild COVID-19 (a few samples of this study predate the infection). Cell type and time point are not known. For the CDR3, the DNA is TGTGCCAGCAGTTTACGGGGGACCTTCTACGAGCAGTACTTC. It yields the protein CASSLRGTFYEQYF.